This entry lists 30 T cell receptor beta chains sequenced from one sample in a study of blood T cell repertoires in COVID-19. Sequencing used immunoSEQ multiplex PCR; TCRdb keeps in-frame clones, though not all of them. The top ten clones hold over 5% of a sample with 200,000 to 300,000 clones, approximately 86% of them seen once. Material for sequencing was peripheral blood. Every receptor here comes from a woman aged 55 to 70 with COVID-19, enrolled during active disease.

The chain couples TRBV21-1 to TRBJ2-7; the D segment call TRBD1 is taken from the table without a DNA check. TRBV21-1 corresponds to a pseudogene. CDR3 length: 14 amino acids. CDR3 sequence reads: CASGERYRAYEQYF. The DNA for the CDR3 is TGTGCCAGCGGGGAACGCTACAGGGCCTACGAGCAGTACTTC.

The V and J genes are TRBV7-3 and TRBJ2-1; 8 nucleotides align to TRBD2. V trimming: 5 bases; J trimming: 10 bases; junction bases outside the gene matches: 16. CDR3 length: 16 residues. Per germline, CDR1 SGHTA and CDR2 FQGTGA. The CDR3 DNA reads TGTGCCAGCAGCGGGAGTGGCGGGAGGAGGGCCAGGGAGCAGTTCTTC. Residues: CASSGSGGRRAREQFF. The full variable domain, with the rest looked up from reference TRBV7-3 and TRBJ2-1, is GAGVSQTPSNKVTEKGKYVELRCDPISGHTALYWYRQSLGQGPEFLIYFQGTGAADDSGLPNDRFFAVRPEGSVSTLKIQRTERGDSAVYLCASSGSGGRRAREQFFGPGTRLTVL.

The chain uses TRBV5-1 and TRBJ2-1; D might be TRBD2 (7 bases). The CDR3 is 14 amino acids. Per germline, CDR1 SGHRS and CDR2 YFSETQ. V shed 6 bases and J shed 6 bases, with 16 bases lying between them. The chain's CDR3 is CASTRTRGGNEQFF. CDR3 coding DNA: TGCGCCAGCACCCGAACTAGGGGGGGCAATGAGCAGTTCTTC. Full variable domain (outside the CDR3, taken from reference TRBV5-1 and TRBJ2-1): KAGVTQTPRYLIKTRGQQVTLSCSPISGHRSVSWYQQTPGQGLQFLFEYFSETQRNKGNFPGRFSGRQFSNSRSEMNVSTLELGDSALYLCASTRTRGGNEQFFGPGTRLTVL.

This chain links TRBV9 with TRBJ2-7; possible D gene TRBD2, 6 bases. V shed 0 bases and J shed 3 bases, with 16 bases lying between them. This CDR3 has 16 residues. Germline V CDR1 and CDR2: SGDLS, YYNGEE. The CDR3 DNA follows: TGTGCCAGCAGCGTAGGGGGCGGGACGGGGATCTACGAGCAGTACTTC. It yields the protein CASSVGGGTGIYEQYF.

The chain links TRBV6-5 to TRBJ1-6; D perhaps matches TRBD1 (6 bases). Germline CDR1 is MNHEY and CDR2 is SVGAGI. The CDR3 runs 14 residues. V was shortened by 7 bases and J by 8 bases, with 15 bases between the two germline ends. The chain's CDR3 is CASNNRVLDSPLHF. CDR3 DNA sequence: TGTGCCAGCAACAACAGGGTTCTAGATTCACCCCTCCACTTT.

This rearrangement joins TRBV7-7 to TRBJ1-1, with 7 bases matching TRBD1. The germline V gene encodes CDR1 SSHAT and CDR2 FNYEAQ (reference sequence). CDR3 length equals 13 residues. Germline trimming cut 5 bases from V and 4 bases from J; bases unmatched to any gene: 4. CDR3 protein: CASSRNRGTEAFF. The CDR3 DNA follows: TGTGCCAGCAGCCGCAACAGGGGCACTGAAGCTTTCTTT.

The chain recombines TRBV9 with TRBJ2-2, with D possibly TRBD2 on 6 matching bases. The CDR3 covers 15 residues. The V end lost 0 bases, the J end lost 0 bases, and 6 bases lay between the germline ends. Germline V CDR1 and CDR2: SGDLS, YYNGEE. The CDR3 region is CASSVVAANTGELFF. The CDR3 region has the DNA TGTGCCAGCAGCGTAGTAGCGGCGAACACCGGGGAGCTGTTTTTT. Full variable domain (outside the CDR3, taken from reference TRBV9 and TRBJ2-2): DSGVTQTPKHLITATGQRVTLRCSPRSGDLSVYWYQQSLDQGLQFLIQYYNGEERAKGNILERFSAQQFPDLHSELNLSSLELGDSALYFCASSVVAANTGELFFGEGSRLTVL.

The table lists this clone with a count of one. The chain uses TRBV28 and TRBJ2-2, with 12 bases lining up with TRBD2. Germline CDR1 is MDHEN and CDR2 is SYDVKM. This CDR3 is built from 16 residues. The junction had 6 bases not matched to a gene; V was cut back by 6 bases and J by 4 bases. The CDR3 DNA reads TGTGCCAGCAGACCGGGACTAGCGGGTATCACCGGGGAGCTGTTTTTT. Translated: CASRPGLAGITGELFF.

The chain uses TRBV7-3 and TRBJ1-2; D not resolved. Germline CDR1 SGHTA, CDR2 FQGTGA. There are 13 residues in the CDR3. The V gene lost 5 bases and the J gene lost 0 bases, with 7 bases spanning the gap. CDR3 sequence (DNA): TGTGCCAGCAGCCTCAGTCCTAACTATGGCTACACCTTC. It codes for CASSLSPNYGYTF.

V is TRBV19 and J is TRBJ1-1; D not certain. V was trimmed by 7 bases and J by 2 bases, leaving 5 bases between them. This CDR3 region has 11 residues. From germline, CDR1 is LNHDA and CDR2 SQIVND (reference sequence). The CDR3 DNA sequence: TGTGCCAGTAACAGTAACACTGAAGCTTTCTTT. This gives the protein CASNSNTEAFF.

This clone was seen just once. This chain joins TRBV7-9 and TRBJ1-2; TRBD1 matches 11 bases. This CDR3 comprises 14 residues. V was pared by 5 bases and J by 8 bases, with 7 bases of the junction left unmatched. Germline loops: CDR1 SEHNR, CDR2 FQNEAQ (reference sequence). The CDR3, as DNA: TGTGCCAGCAGCGCAGGACAGGGGGCTGAAGGCTACACCTTC. Translation gives CASSAGQGAEGYTF.

This chain connects TRBV11-3 to TRBJ1-1, with 7 bases lining up with TRBD1. CDR3 length: 14 amino acids. Germline loops: CDR1 SGHNT, CDR2 YENEEA. With V trimmed by 0 bases and J by 7 bases, 5 bases remained unmatched. CDR3 region: CASSLEGGRREAFF. The CDR3 region has the DNA TGTGCCAGCAGCTTAGAAGGGGGCAGGCGTGAAGCTTTCTTT. The whole variable domain, filled in from reference TRBV11-3 and TRBJ1-1, reads EAGVVQSPRYKIIEKKQPVAFWCNPISGHNTLYWYLQNLGQGPELLIRYENEEAVDDSQLPKDRFSAERLKGVDSTLKIQPAELGDSAVYLCASSLEGGRREAFFGQGTRLTVV.

V gene TRBV7-3 combines with J gene TRBJ1-1; D is possibly TRBD1 (6 bases). Trimming removed 1 base from V and 4 bases from J, with 16 bases in between. CDR3 length: 16 residues. Looked up from germline, CDR1 is SGHTA and CDR2 is FQGTGA. This CDR3 reads CASSLIRGRGPTEAFF. The CDR3 region has the DNA TGTGCCAGCAGCTTAATCCGGGGCAGGGGCCCCACTGAAGCTTTCTTT.

The chain links TRBV18 to TRBJ2-5; 11 nucleotides line up with TRBD2. Germline V lookup: CDR1 KGHSH, CDR2 LQKENI. The CDR3 runs 17 residues. Trimming removed 3 bases from V and 5 bases from J; junction bases left unmatched: 11. The CDR3 reads CASSPASGRPLGETQYF. CDR3 coding DNA: TGTGCCAGCTCACCGGCTAGCGGGAGGCCTTTGGGGGAGACCCAGTACTTC.

The chain recombines TRBV7-8 with TRBJ1-2; 7 nucleotides match TRBD1. In germline, CDR1 is SGHVS, CDR2 FQNEAQ. With 4 bases clipped from V and 2 bases from J, the junction kept 4 bases outside the gene matches. The CDR3 covers 14 residues. The CDR3 region is CASSSTGKNYGYTF. Here the CDR3 DNA reads TGTGCCAGCAGCTCGACAGGGAAGAACTATGGCTACACCTTC.

The rearrangement uses TRBV11-3 and TRBJ2-2, with no clear D. The V end was cut by 5 bases, the J end by 6 bases, with 4 bases between. The CDR3 contains 11 residues. Germline CDR1 SGHNT, CDR2 YENEEA. The CDR3 nucleotides are TGTGCCAGCAGCCGAGCCGGGGAGCTGTTTTTT. Protein: CASSRAGELFF.

The J gene is TRBJ2-5, the V gene TRBV3-1 (or the pseudogene TRBV3-2), with a tentative D call TRBD1 (6 bases). There are 15 residues in the CDR3. The germline CDR1 and CDR2 sequences are LGHDT and YNNKEL (reference sequence). V was cut by 0 bases and J by 6 bases, with 14 bases left in between. CDR3 loop: CASSQDRTGPKTQYF. DNA of the CDR3: TGTGCCAGCAGCCAAGATCGTACAGGGCCGAAGACCCAGTACTTC.

The chain is built from TRBV27 and TRBJ2-1; 10 bases line up with TRBD2. CDR1 and CDR2 from the germline V gene are MNHEY and SMNVEV (reference sequence). The CDR3 runs to 16 residues. J gave up 3 bases and V 5 bases, and 7 bases lay outside the gene matches. The CDR3 sequence is CASSLSGRALYNEQFF. The CDR3 nucleotides are TGTGCCAGCAGTCTAAGCGGGAGGGCCCTCTACAATGAGCAGTTCTTC.

The chain couples TRBV6-5 to TRBJ1-2; 7 bases match TRBD1. The germline CDR1 and CDR2 sequences are MNHEY and SVGAGI. The CDR3 sequence is 12 residues long. V shed 11 bases, J shed 11 bases, and the junction held 14 bases outside the gene matches. The CDR3 coding sequence is TGTGCCGGAAGACAGGGAGATGGGGAGTACACCTTC. Translation gives CAGRQGDGEYTF.

CDR3 in DNA: TGTGCCAGTAGCGAACATAAGGGGGCCCGGTCGGGCAATGAGCAGTTCTTC. Residues: CASSEHKGARSGNEQFF. This chain connects TRBV19 to TRBJ2-1; 7 positions match TRBD1. The CDR3 is 17 amino acids. Trimming took 6 bases from V and 6 from J; bases not matched to a gene: 17. Germline-derived CDR1 and CDR2 are LNHDA and SQIVND (reference sequence).

This clone was recorded only once. The gene calls are TRBV27 and TRBJ1-2; a possible D gene is TRBD1 (5 bases). V was pared by 7 bases and J by 4 bases, with 13 bases between. This CDR3 region has 13 residues. From germline, CDR1 is MNHEY and CDR2 SMNVEV (reference sequence). The CDR3 nucleotides read TGTGCCAGCACCTCTCCAGGGTTCTATGGCTACACCTTC. Encoded protein: CASTSPGFYGYTF.

This clone has just one count. This sequence joins TRBV9 and TRBJ1-2; tentative D call: TRBD1 (6 bases). This CDR3 region has 16 residues. The germline gives CDR1 SGDLS, CDR2 YYNGEE. V lost 3 bases, J lost 4 bases, and 19 bases lay in between. The CDR3 coding sequence is TGTGCCAGCAGCGCCATACCGGGACAACGGGCCTATGGCTACACCTTC. Its translation: CASSAIPGQRAYGYTF.

V and J are TRBV9 and TRBJ2-3; 7 positions match TRBD1. The CDR3 is made up of 15 amino acids. Germline loops: CDR1 SGDLS, CDR2 YYNGEE. The J segment lost 3 bases and the V segment lost 4 bases, leaving 8 bases of the junction unmatched. CDR3 bases: TGTGCCAGCAGCTACAGACAGGGTGGGACAGATACGCAGTATTTT. Protein product: CASSYRQGGTDTQYF.

The chain employs TRBV5-1 and TRBJ2-1; a weak D match, TRBD2 (6 bases). V lost 1 base, J lost 4 bases, and 12 bases lay in between. The CDR3 spans 15 residues. Germline CDR1 reads SGHRS; CDR2 reads YFSETQ. As DNA, the CDR3 is TGCGCCAGCAGCTTGTCGGGGACTGATTACAATGAGCAGTTCTTC. It specifies CASSLSGTDYNEQFF.

The gene calls are TRBV5-1 and TRBJ1-3, with D perhaps matching TRBD1 (5 bases). The CDR3 contains 15 residues. Germline V gives CDR1 SGHRS, CDR2 YFSETQ. V was trimmed by 4 bases and J by 0 bases, leaving 11 bases between them. The CDR3 DNA reads TGCGCCAGCAGCCCACCGACAGTCTCTGGAAACACCATATATTTT. It codes for CASSPPTVSGNTIYF.

The rearrangement links TRBV27 to TRBJ2-2; TRBD1 matches at 7 bases. V shed 6 bases and J 4 bases; nucleotides not matched to a gene: 11. The length of the CDR3 is 16 residues. From germline, CDR1 is MNHEY and CDR2 SMNVEV (reference sequence). Here the CDR3 DNA reads TGTGCCAGCAGAACGACCATACAGGGGCGCACCGGGGAGCTGTTTTTT. Translating it yields CASRTTIQGRTGELFF.

This sequence joins TRBV5-4 and TRBJ2-3; D uncertain. CDR3 length equals 13 residues. Between the trimmed V and J ends, which lost 1 base and 2 bases, there was a span of 5 bases. Germline loops: CDR1 SGHNT, CDR2 YYREEE (reference sequence). This CDR3 reads CASSLWATDTQYF. CDR3 nucleotides: TGTGCCAGCAGCTTGTGGGCCACAGATACGCAGTATTTT.

This clone was seen only once. The CDR3 bases are TGTGCCAGCTCACCACTTGGGGGGGCTCCTGGGGCCAACGTCCTGACTTTC. This translates into CASSPLGGAPGANVLTF. The chain has TRBV18 and TRBJ2-6, with a weak D call TRBD2 (7 bases). Trimming left V 1 base short and J 2 bases short, with 12 bases between. The CDR3 contains 17 residues. The germline gives CDR1 KGHSH, CDR2 LQKENI.

DNA for the CDR3: TGTGCCTGGAGTCCGCGGGGCGCCTATGGCTACACCTTC. Protein product: CAWSPRGAYGYTF. V and J are TRBV30 and TRBJ1-2, with D perhaps TRBD1 (5 bases). The germline V gene encodes CDR1 GTSNPN and CDR2 SVGIG (reference sequence). V lost 2 bases and J 4 bases, leaving 11 bases between the germline ends. The CDR3 has 13 residues.

The chain employs TRBV11-3 and TRBJ2-5; D gene ambiguous. This CDR3 has 13 residues. V was trimmed by 1 base and J by 1 base, leaving 4 bases between them. Germline V gene sequence: CDR1 SGHNT, CDR2 YENEEA. The CDR3 loop reads CASSLVGQETQYF. In DNA, the CDR3 is TGTGCCAGCAGCTTAGTCGGCCAAGAGACCCAGTACTTC. The variable domain in full, with the rest retrieved from reference TRBV11-3 and TRBJ2-5, is EAGVVQSPRYKIIEKKQPVAFWCNPISGHNTLYWYLQNLGQGPELLIRYENEEAVDDSQLPKDRFSAERLKGVDSTLKIQPAELGDSAVYLCASSLVGQETQYFGPGTRLLVL.